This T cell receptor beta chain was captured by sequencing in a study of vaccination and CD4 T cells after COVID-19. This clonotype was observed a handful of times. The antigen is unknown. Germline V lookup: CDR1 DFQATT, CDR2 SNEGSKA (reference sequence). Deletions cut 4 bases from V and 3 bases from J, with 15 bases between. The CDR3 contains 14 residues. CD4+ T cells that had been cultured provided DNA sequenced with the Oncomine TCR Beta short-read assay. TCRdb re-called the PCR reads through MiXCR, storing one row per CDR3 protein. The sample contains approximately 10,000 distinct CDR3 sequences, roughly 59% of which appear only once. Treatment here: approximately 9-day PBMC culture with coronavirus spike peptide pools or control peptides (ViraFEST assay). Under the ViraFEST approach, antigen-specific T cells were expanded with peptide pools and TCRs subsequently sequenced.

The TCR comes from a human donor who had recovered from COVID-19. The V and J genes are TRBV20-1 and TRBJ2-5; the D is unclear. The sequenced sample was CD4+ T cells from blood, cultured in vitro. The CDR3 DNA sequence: TGCAGTGCTATGCTAATGGGGTCAGAAGAGACCCAGTACTTC. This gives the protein CSAMLMGSEETQYF.